A single sample gave rise to the 11 T cell receptor beta chains below, sequenced in a study of identical twins. TCRdb ran MiXCR on the 5' RACE reads and lists one entry per CDR3 protein. Found here are about 250,000 distinct CDR3 sequences, about 8.3% of them singletons; the top ten hold 2.5% to 3.5%. These data were likewise used in another study, on yellow fever vaccine responses in identical twins.

The sequenced material came from CD8+ T cells sorted from blood. These receptors originate from a woman between 18 and 29 years old in good health.

This sequence joins TRBV20-1 and TRBJ2-1; D is undetermined. CDR3 length equals 15 residues. Trimming pared 5 bases from V and 6 bases from J, leaving 20 bases between. Germline CDR1 reads DFQATT; CDR2 reads SNEGSKA (reference sequence). The CDR3: CSAEQLGQAPNEQFF. DNA for the CDR3: TGCAGTGCTGAACAATTGGGCCAAGCCCCCAATGAGCAGTTCTTC.

This clonotype was detected ten times or more. The V call is TRBV9, the J call TRBJ2-3, with a tentative D call TRBD2 (5 bases). V was clipped by 0 bases and J by 1 base, with 6 bases between them. Per the germline V gene, CDR1 is SGDLS and CDR2 is YYNGEE. The CDR3 is 14 amino acids. CDR3 region: CASSVVGGTDTQYF. The CDR3 bases are TGTGCCAGCAGCGTAGTCGGGGGCACAGATACGCAGTATTTT.

V is TRBV2 and J is TRBJ2-5; D may be TRBD1 (6 bases). Germline CDR1 is SNHLY and CDR2 is FYNNEI. This CDR3 comprises 12 residues. V was trimmed by 6 bases and J by 2 bases, leaving 7 bases between them. CDR3 DNA sequence: TGTGCCAGCAGGGACAGTCAAGAGACCCAGTACTTC. Its translation: CASRDSQETQYF.

This clonotype was detected many times. This chain uses TRBV7-9 with TRBJ2-1; D is possibly TRBD2 (7 bases). Germline assignment: CDR1 SEHNR and CDR2 FQNEAQ (reference sequence). The CDR3 extends over 17 amino acids. Trimming pared 3 bases from V and 2 bases from J, leaving 17 bases between. DNA for the CDR3: TGTGCCAGCAGCTTGGGTTCGCGGGGGCCGGCCTACAATGAGCAGTTCTTC. Translating it yields CASSLGSRGPAYNEQFF.

This clonotype is labeled as medium-sized. V gene TRBV7-9 combines with J gene TRBJ2-2; D uncertain. Germline CDR1 and CDR2: SEHNR and FQNEAQ (reference sequence). Trimming shortened V by 1 base and J by 2 bases, and 5 bases separated the two germline ends. The CDR3 contains 14 residues. CDR3 sequence (DNA): TGTGCCAGCAGCTTAGACAAAAACACCGGGGAGCTGTTTTTT. Translation gives CASSLDKNTGELFF. Filled out from reference TRBV7-9 and TRBJ2-2, the complete variable domain reads DTGVSQNPRHKITKRGQNVTFRCDPISEHNRLYWYRQTLGQGPEFLTYFQNEAQLEKSRLLSDRFSAERPKGSFSTLEIQRTEQGDSAMYLCASSLDKNTGELFFGEGSRLTVL.

This clonotype was seen a handful of times. The chain employs TRBV11-2 and TRBJ2-1; 13 bases fit TRBD2. Trimming cost V 5 bases and J 7 bases; bases outside gene matches: 14. This CDR3 contains 18 residues. Germline lookup yields CDR1 SGHAT and CDR2 FQNNGV. CDR3 sequence: CASSLTYKRTSGRNEQFF. The CDR3 bases are TGTGCCAGCAGCCTGACATATAAACGGACTAGCGGGAGAAATGAGCAGTTCTTC.

This clonotype appeared many times. This chain connects TRBV20-1 to TRBJ2-1, with 13 bases aligning to TRBD2. The V segment lost 2 bases and the J segment 8 bases; nucleotides outside the gene matches: 3. The CDR3 consists of 14 residues. In germline, CDR1 is DFQATT, CDR2 SNEGSKA (reference sequence). CDR3 sequence: CSARTSGRAYEQFF. As DNA, the CDR3 is TGCAGTGCTAGAACTAGCGGGAGGGCCTATGAGCAGTTCTTC.

This chain links TRBV21-1 with TRBJ1-1; no check of the table's D call, TRBD1, against the DNA was made. TRBV21-1 is marked as a pseudogene. There are 16 residues in the CDR3. CDR3 coding DNA: TGTGCCAGCAGCAAAGTCCCTCCGACAGGGGGCCTCGGAGCTTTCTTT. As protein: CASSKVPPTGGLGAFF.

This clonotype was seen ten or more times. V usage is TRBV7-9 and J usage is TRBJ2-5, with TRBD2 matching 7 bases. J was trimmed by 9 bases and V by 5 bases; bases with no gene match: 18. This CDR3 has 16 residues. CDR1 is SEHNR, CDR2 FQNEAQ, per germline (reference sequence). This chain's CDR3 is CASSDSTSNNWKAQYF. CDR3 bases: TGTGCCAGCAGCGACTCGACTAGCAATAACTGGAAGGCCCAGTACTTC.

The chain joins TRBV9 to TRBJ1-1; D is ambiguous. The CDR3 sequence is 13 residues long. Between the trimmed V and J ends, which lost 2 bases and 1 base, there was a span of 6 bases. Germline CDR1 SGDLS, CDR2 YYNGEE. The CDR3 DNA reads TGTGCCAGCAGCGTTGCGGGGAACACTGAAGCTTTCTTT. This codes for CASSVAGNTEAFF.

This clonotype was counted many times. The chain has TRBV24-1 and TRBJ2-2; TRBD1 matches 8 bases. J lost 0 bases, V lost 4 bases, and 6 bases had no gene match. Germline CDR1 is KGHDR and CDR2 is SFDVKD. This CDR3 region has 17 residues. The CDR3 sequence is CATSDLDRGANTGELFF. The CDR3 nucleotides read TGTGCCACCAGTGACCTCGACAGGGGAGCGAACACCGGGGAGCTGTTTTTT.